These 22 T cell receptor beta chains were sequenced from one sample in a study of cytomegalovirus exposure and HLA in healthy donors. With 60 Vbeta and 13 Jbeta primers, the PCR was carried out. Data came from immunoSEQ multiplex PCR; TCRdb stores just in-frame clones and leaves some out. The sample consists of some 140,000 clones, over 70% of them appearing once. The specimen was PBMCs. Every receptor here comes from a man aged 25-45 years in good health and CMV-seronegative.

The chain couples TRBV7-8 to TRBJ2-5, with TRBD2 matching 11 bases. This CDR3 has 16 amino acids. Unmatched junction bases numbered 7, after V lost 5 bases and J lost 2 bases. From germline, CDR1 is SGHVS and CDR2 FQNEAQ. CDR3 residues: CASSHTSGRAQETQYF. The CDR3, as DNA: TGTGCCAGCAGCCACACTAGCGGGAGAGCGCAAGAGACCCAGTACTTC.

The V gene is TRBV28, the J gene TRBJ1-1; D remains unclear. The CDR3 is 16 residues long. The ends were cut back, 6 bases at V and 4 bases at J, with 21 bases in the middle. In germline, CDR1 is MDHEN, CDR2 SYDVKM. The CDR3 DNA sequence: TGTGCCAGCAGCCCCGGGGTGGGAGAATACCGCACTGAAGCTTTCTTT. Translation: CASSPGVGEYRTEAFF.

The chain recombines TRBV30 with TRBJ1-5, with 7 positions matching TRBD1. The CDR3 spans 13 residues. In germline, CDR1 is GTSNPN, CDR2 SVGIG (reference sequence). J gave up 9 bases and V 0 bases, and 5 bases lay outside the gene matches. The CDR3 DNA reads TGTGCCTGGAGTGTACAGGGGAATTCGCCCCAGCATTTT. It translates to CAWSVQGNSPQHF.

J is TRBJ1-1 and V is TRBV6-5, with 7 bases identical to TRBD1. This CDR3 is built from 14 residues. Per germline, CDR1 MNHEY and CDR2 SVGAGI. V lost 0 bases and J lost 8; bases outside the gene matches: 6. CDR3 residues: CASSYSEGAWEAFF. CDR3 nucleotides: TGTGCCAGCAGTTACTCCGAGGGGGCTTGGGAAGCTTTCTTT.

The chain links TRBV5-4 to TRBJ2-3; tentative D call: TRBD1 (6 bases). CDR1 and CDR2 from the germline V gene are SGHNT and YYREEE (reference sequence). The CDR3 sequence is 15 residues long. Trimming removed 5 bases from V and 7 bases from J, with 20 bases in between. The CDR3 region is CASSVDSSTTHTQYF. CDR3 in DNA: TGTGCCAGCAGTGTGGACAGTTCGACGACTCATACGCAGTATTTT.

This chain links TRBV6-6 with TRBJ1-1; 8 bases match TRBD1. CDR3 length equals 14 residues. The germline V gene has CDR1 MNHNY and CDR2 SVGAGI (reference sequence). J was trimmed by 5 bases and V by 7 bases; bases with no gene match: 9. CDR3 in amino acids: CASTRQGRGTEAFF. The CDR3 coding sequence is TGTGCCAGCACCCGACAGGGGCGAGGAACTGAAGCTTTCTTT.

V usage is TRBV18 and J usage is TRBJ2-5, with D possibly TRBD2 on 6 matching bases. The J call is in doubt because the DNA end fits TRBJ2-7 better. The germline CDR1 and CDR2 sequences are KGHSH and LQKENI. CDR3 length: 14 amino acids. The CDR3 DNA reads as TGTGCCAGCTCAACCAATCGGGGAGGTAGCGAGCAGTACTTC. Translating gives CASSTNRGGSEQYF.

V gene TRBV5-4 combines with J gene TRBJ2-1, with 7 bases matching TRBD1. There are 18 residues in the CDR3. In germline, CDR1 is SGHNT, CDR2 YYREEE (reference sequence). The junction had 14 bases not matched to a gene; V was cut back by 4 bases and J by 1 base. Here the CDR3 reads CASSTGTMVGQSYNEQFF. The CDR3 DNA follows: TGTGCCAGCAGCACCGGGACCATGGTGGGACAGTCCTACAATGAGCAGTTCTTC.

This clone was detected only once. The chain has TRBV28 and TRBJ2-1; the D gene is possibly TRBD1 (5 bases). Germline lookup yields CDR1 MDHEN and CDR2 SYDVKM. Trimming stripped 5 bases from V and 8 bases from J, with 16 bases between. The CDR3 loop spans 14 amino acids. CDR3 sequence: CASSPRVGVHEQFF. CDR3 in DNA: TGTGCCAGCAGTCCTAGGGTAGGGGTCCATGAGCAGTTCTTC.

A few counts support this clone. The V gene is TRBV28, the J gene TRBJ2-7; 11 bases align to TRBD2. Germline CDR1 reads MDHEN; CDR2 reads SYDVKM. Trimming at V came to 0 bases and at J to 5 bases, leaving 3 bases not matched to a gene. The CDR3 length is 15 residues. The CDR3 DNA sequence: TGTGCCAGCAGTTTATGGACTAGCGGGGTAGACGAGCAGTACTTC. This encodes CASSLWTSGVDEQYF.

As for this clone: The junction departs from germline at one end; a sequencing error may be responsible. This chain links TRBV29-1 with TRBJ2-7, with 9 bases lining up with TRBD1. The germline CDR1 and CDR2 sequences are SQVTM and ANQGSEA. This CDR3 has 13 amino acids. CDR3 nucleotide sequence: TGCGGCGTCGTGGACAGGGGCGGGTACGAGCAGTACTTC. Translated, it gives CGVVDRGGYEQYF.

The chain couples TRBV19 to TRBJ2-7; D gene unclear. CDR1 is LNHDA and CDR2 is SQIVND in the germline V gene (reference sequence). The V gene lost 8 bases and the J gene lost 7 bases, with 18 bases spanning the gap. The CDR3 loop spans 13 amino acids. The CDR3 loop is CASRPTREREQYF. The CDR3, as DNA: TGTGCCAGTCGTCCGACCCGAGAGAGGGAGCAGTACTTC.

This rearrangement joins TRBV27 to TRBJ2-1, with TRBD2 matching 11 bases. The CDR3 is 15 residues long. After removal of 6 bases from V and 5 bases from J, the junction contained 6 bases not matched to a gene. The germline CDR1 and CDR2 sequences are MNHEY and SMNVEV (reference sequence). CDR3 DNA: TGTGCCAGCAGCTGGGGGACTAGCGGAGACAATGAGCAGTTCTTC. Its protein product is CASSWGTSGDNEQFF.

This chain joins TRBV28 and TRBJ1-1; D remains unclear. CDR1 MDHEN and CDR2 SYDVKM come from the germline V gene. The V gene lost 6 bases and the J gene lost 10 bases, with 15 bases spanning the gap. The CDR3 has 12 amino acids. The CDR3 coding sequence is TGTGCCAGCAGCCCTCGCAGGCAGAGAGCTTTCTTT. Protein sequence: CASSPRRQRAFF.

This sequence joins TRBV19 and TRBJ2-1; 7 bases match TRBD2. J lost 10 bases, V lost 5 bases, and 5 bases had no gene match. CDR3 length equals 12 residues. Germline V gene sequence: CDR1 LNHDA, CDR2 SQIVND (reference sequence). The CDR3 protein is CASSGEGREQFF. The CDR3 DNA reads as TGTGCCAGTAGTGGGGAGGGCCGGGAGCAGTTCTTC.

The chain recombines TRBV5-6 with TRBJ2-7; D gene ambiguous. Germline lookup yields CDR1 SGHDT and CDR2 YYEEEE. V was cut by 6 bases and J by 6 bases, with 10 bases left in between. CDR3 length equals 11 residues. The CDR3 bases are TGTGCCAGCACCCTCTCGGGCGAGCAGTACTTC. This codes for CASTLSGEQYF.

This chain uses TRBV27 with TRBJ2-3, with 8 bases lining up with TRBD2. Germline V lookup: CDR1 MNHEY, CDR2 SMNVEV (reference sequence). CDR3 length equals 14 residues. After removal of 8 bases from V and 5 bases from J, the junction contained 9 bases not matched to a gene. CDR3 coding DNA: TGTGCCAGCTGCCGAGCGGGAGTAGAAGATACGCAGTATTTT. This gives the protein CASCRAGVEDTQYF.

This chain uses TRBV6-1 with TRBJ1-2, with 7 bases lining up with TRBD1. The V and J ends lost 9 bases and 7 bases, in that order; junction bases with no gene match: 5. Germline values: CDR1 MNHNS, CDR2 SASEGT. There are 11 residues in the CDR3. CDR3 in DNA: TGTGCCAGATGGACAGGCGGTGGCTACACCTTC. Its translation is CARWTGGGYTF.

This rearrangement joins TRBV6-6 to TRBJ2-1, with a possible D match to TRBD1 (5 bases). Germline CDR1 and CDR2: MNHNY and SVGAGI (reference sequence). The CDR3 sequence is 14 residues long. The V gene lost 6 bases and the J gene lost 9 bases, with 18 bases spanning the gap. CDR3 sequence (DNA): TGTGCCAGCAGGTCCATTTCCAGGGTCTCTGAGCAGTTCTTC. Translating it yields CASRSISRVSEQFF.

As DNA, the CDR3 is TGTGCCAGCTCACCAAACCAGGGGGCAGGGTCGGCTCAGCCCCAGCATTTT. Protein product: CASSPNQGAGSAQPQHF. The genes are TRBV18 and TRBJ1-5; 8 bases are a match to TRBD1. The CDR3 has 17 amino acids. Germline V lookup: CDR1 KGHSH, CDR2 LQKENI. The V gene end was trimmed by 2 bases and the J gene end by 6 bases; junction bases not matched to a gene: 12.

This chain uses TRBV15 with TRBJ1-2; the match to TRBD1 covers 10 bases. CDR1 is LNHNV, CDR2 YYDKDF, per germline (reference sequence). The CDR3 has 16 amino acids. V lost 1 base and J lost 1; bases outside the gene matches: 3. The CDR3 nucleotides are TGTGCCACCAGCAGAGCCGGGACAGGGGTTAACTATGGCTACACCTTC. It is translated as CATSRAGTGVNYGYTF.

This chain links TRBV10-3 with TRBJ1-5, with 9 bases lining up with TRBD1. V dropped 11 bases and J dropped 7; count of bases not matched to a gene: 6. Germline V gives CDR1 ENHRY, CDR2 SYGVKD. CDR3 length: 12 residues. CDR3 nucleotide sequence: TGTGCCTCGACGGACAGGGGCCAGCCCCAGCATTTT. It yields the protein CASTDRGQPQHF.